The next 27 T cell receptor beta chains were all read from a single sample in a study of T cells in Graves' hyperthyroidism and ophthalmopathy. The investigators amplified TCR beta CDR3 regions from RNA transcripts. A set of HTBI primers served as the primers for a first-round RT-PCR of the TCR CDR3. MiXCR, run by TCRdb on the multiplex PCR reads, gives a single entry per CDR3 protein. The table has approximately 420,000 distinct CDR3 sequences, about 16% seen once. Sample: blood. The receptors come from a young woman with Graves' hyperthyroidism.

This clonotype was counted many times. The chain uses TRBV20-1 and TRBJ2-1, with 12 bases that match TRBD2. CDR3 length: 14 amino acids. V lost 5 bases and J lost 8; bases outside the gene matches: 7. CDR1 and CDR2 (germline): DFQATT, SNEGSKA (reference sequence). The CDR3 DNA is TGCAGTGCTCGGACTAGCGGGACCCGAGATGAGCAGTTCTTC. Translated: CSARTSGTRDEQFF.

On this clonotype itself: The junction departs from the called germline gene at one end, perhaps through a read error. The chain has TRBV6-9 and TRBJ1-5; TRBD1 matches at 7 bases. CDR1 MNHGY and CDR2 SVAAGI come from the germline V gene. The length of the CDR3 is 14 residues. The CDR3 nucleotides read TGTGTCAGCAGTTTTACAGGGGTGGATCAGCCCCAGCATTTT. Protein product: CVSSFTGVDQPQHF.

This clonotype occurred many times. The chain couples TRBV6-1 to TRBJ1-5, with D maybe TRBD1 (6 bases). The CDR3 loop spans 15 amino acids. Trimming shortened V by 6 bases and J by 2 bases, and 14 bases separated the two germline ends. Germline loops: CDR1 MNHNS, CDR2 SASEGT. The CDR3 reads CASREPGAGNQPQHF. As DNA, the CDR3 is TGTGCCAGCAGAGAGCCAGGGGCTGGCAATCAGCCCCAGCATTTT.

This clonotype was observed many times. V and J are TRBV28 and TRBJ1-4; tentative D call: TRBD1 (5 bases). This CDR3 contains 17 residues. Germline values: CDR1 MDHEN, CDR2 SYDVKM. The V end lost 6 bases, the J end lost 7 bases, and 24 bases lay between the germline ends. The CDR3 nucleotides read TGTGCCAGCAGCTCGCAGCAGGGTGTGTTCGTAGGTGAAAAACTGTTTTTT. Translating it yields CASSSQQGVFVGEKLFF.

This clonotype was seen repeatedly, ten times or more. The CDR3 reads CSAVTSGVQDTQYF. The CDR3 DNA reads TGCAGTGCTGTGACTAGCGGGGTGCAAGATACGCAGTATTTT. The chain is built from TRBV20-1 and TRBJ2-3, with 11 nucleotides matching TRBD2. V dropped 5 bases and J dropped 5; count of bases not matched to a gene: 6. This CDR3 has 14 amino acids. Looked up from germline, CDR1 is DFQATT and CDR2 is SNEGSKA (reference sequence).

The genes are TRBV3-1 and TRBJ1-1; weak D call: TRBD1 (5 bases). Germline V gives CDR1 LGHDT, CDR2 YNNKEL (reference sequence). The CDR3 sequence is 13 residues long. Trimming removed 4 bases from V and 5 bases from J, with 11 bases in between. CDR3 region: CASSPRERTEAFF. The CDR3 region has the DNA TGTGCCAGCAGCCCCAGGGAGAGAACTGAAGCTTTCTTT.

The chain combines TRBV19 with TRBJ1-5, with D unresolved. The CDR3 runs to 17 residues. The germline gives CDR1 LNHDA, CDR2 SQIVND (reference sequence). Deletions cut 1 base from V and 2 bases from J, with 15 bases between. The CDR3 here is CASSIGPLARRNQPQHF. The CDR3 nucleotides are TGTGCCAGTAGTATAGGTCCACTAGCTCGTCGCAATCAGCCCCAGCATTTT.

This clonotype was seen repeatedly, ten times or more. V gene TRBV3-1 combines with J gene TRBJ2-5; no clear D. Germline V CDR1 and CDR2: LGHDT, YNNKEL (reference sequence). The CDR3 has 11 amino acids. V was shortened by 7 bases and J by 1 base, with 4 bases between the two germline ends. The CDR3 region has the DNA TGTGCCAGCATCAGCCAAGAGACCCAGTACTTC. Its translation: CASISQETQYF.

This clonotype has ten or more counts. The chain carries TRBV7-9 and TRBJ2-7; unclear D gene. CDR3 length: 14 amino acids. Germline V lookup: CDR1 SEHNR, CDR2 FQNEAQ (reference sequence). Trimming took 5 bases from V and 2 from J, leaving 13 bases between them. Here the CDR3 reads CASSPPGATYEQYF. CDR3 DNA: TGTGCCAGCAGCCCGCCGGGCGCGACCTACGAGCAGTACTTC.

The V gene is TRBV10-3, the J gene TRBJ2-1, with D uncertain. Judging by the DNA end, TRBJ2-7 fits better; the J call may be wrong. Germline lookup yields CDR1 ENHRY and CDR2 SYGVKD. This CDR3 spans 14 amino acids. This chain's CDR3 is CAISEGPPTNEQYF. The CDR3 DNA follows: TGTGCCATCAGTGAAGGCCCCCCGACAAATGAGCAGTACTTC.

This clonotype was seen ten or more times. The chain has TRBV7-9 and TRBJ2-1; D may be TRBD1 or TRBD2 (5 bases each). Trimming removed 8 bases from V and 3 bases from J, with 17 bases in between. The CDR3 is 15 amino acids. Germline values: CDR1 SEHNR, CDR2 FQNEAQ (reference sequence). CDR3 coding DNA: TGTGCCAGCGGGCCATTCAGGGAGAACTACAATGAGCAGTTCTTC. It encodes CASGPFRENYNEQFF.

In this sample, this clonotype turned up many times. The rearrangement joins TRBV7-9 to TRBJ1-5; TRBD1 matches 7 bases. The CDR3 has 14 amino acids. Germline V gene data show CDR1 as SEHNR and CDR2 as FQNEAQ (reference sequence). Trimming at V came to 1 base and at J to 6 bases, leaving 3 bases not matched to a gene. The CDR3 sequence: CASSLGTGFQPQHF. As DNA, the CDR3 is TGTGCCAGCAGCTTAGGGACAGGATTTCAGCCCCAGCATTTT. The variable domain in full, completed from reference TRBV7-9 and TRBJ1-5, reads DTGVSQNPRHKITKRGQNVTFRCDPISEHNRLYWYRQTLGQGPEFLTYFQNEAQLEKSRLLSDRFSAERPKGSFSTLEIQRTEQGDSAMYLCASSLGTGFQPQHFGDGTRLSIL.

The chain uses TRBV7-3 and TRBJ2-7; D perhaps matches TRBD2 (6 bases). The length of the CDR3 is 15 residues. Per germline, CDR1 SGHTA and CDR2 FQGTGA. The V end lost 6 bases, the J end lost 2 bases, and 17 bases lay between the germline ends. CDR3 DNA: TGTGCCAGCAGTCCTGCGGGGCGGGAACCCTACGAGCAGTACTTC. Amino acid sequence: CASSPAGREPYEQYF.

In this sample, this clonotype turned up a few times. This chain connects TRBV30 to TRBJ2-3; no definite D call. CDR3 size: 15 residues. V was trimmed by 8 bases and J by 2 bases, leaving 20 bases between them. Germline CDR1 GTSNPN, CDR2 SVGIG (reference sequence). This CDR3 is CASSILSSTTDTQYF. The CDR3 DNA reads as TGTGCCAGTAGTATTCTTTCCAGCACCACAGATACGCAGTATTTT.

This clonotype occurred many times. Written as DNA, the CDR3 is TGTGCCAGTGGACTAGCGGGAATGGAGACCCAGTACTTC. It translates to CASGLAGMETQYF. The rearrangement links TRBV7-2 to TRBJ2-5, with TRBD2 identical over 12 bases. Germline CDR1 is SGHTA and CDR2 is FQGNSA. The CDR3 contains 13 residues. After removal of 9 bases from V and 5 bases from J, the junction contained 4 bases not matched to a gene. Variable domain in full (rest from reference TRBV7-2 and TRBJ2-5): GAGVSQSPSNKVTEKGKDVELRCDPISGHTALYWYRQSLGQGLEFLIYFQGNSAPDKSGLPSDRFSAERTGGSVSTLTIQRTQQEDSAVYLCASGLAGMETQYFGPGTRLLVL.

This rearrangement joins TRBV28 to TRBJ1-5; D is possibly TRBD1 (5 bases). The ends were cut back, 8 bases at V and 3 bases at J, with 14 bases in the middle. Per the germline V gene, CDR1 is MDHEN and CDR2 is SYDVKM. The CDR3 loop spans 14 amino acids. CDR3 protein: CASGSRADNQPQHF. The CDR3 nucleotides are TGTGCCAGCGGTTCCAGGGCAGACAATCAGCCCCAGCATTTT.

This clonotype was found many times. The gene calls are TRBV12-3 or TRBV12-4 and TRBJ1-1; possible D gene TRBD1, 6 bases. Between the trimmed V and J ends, which lost 6 bases and 5 bases, there was a span of 13 bases. This CDR3 comprises 13 residues. In nucleotides, the CDR3 is TGTGCCAGCAGCCCTACAGGGAAGACTGAAGCTTTCTTT. Translation: CASSPTGKTEAFF.

The chain couples TRBV10-3 to TRBJ1-5; the D is unclear. Germline V lookup: CDR1 ENHRY, CDR2 SYGVKD. The CDR3 has 12 residues. V was pared by 3 bases and J by 4 bases, with 4 bases between. The CDR3 spells CAISDVNQPQHF. In nucleotides, the CDR3 is TGTGCCATCAGTGATGTAAATCAGCCCCAGCATTTT.

This clonotype was seen repeatedly, ten times or more. The chain is built from TRBV27 and TRBJ2-7; D may be TRBD2 (5 bases). CDR3 length: 15 amino acids. Trimming took 6 bases from V and 0 from J, leaving 15 bases between them. CDR1 and CDR2 from the germline V gene are MNHEY and SMNVEV (reference sequence). This CDR3 is CASRHRLNLSYEQYF. Written as DNA, the CDR3 is TGTGCCAGCAGACATAGACTAAACCTCTCCTACGAGCAGTACTTC.

This clonotype was recorded only once. This likely comes from a read error, as the CDR3 has no conserved phenylalanine or tryptophan at its end. The V and J genes are TRBV5-1 and TRBJ2-7; 9 bases are shared with TRBD2. Germline lookup yields CDR1 SGHRS and CDR2 YFSETQ. Germline trimming cut 6 bases from V and 0 bases from J; bases unmatched to any gene: 4. This CDR3 has 14 residues. CDR3 in DNA: TGCGCCAGCACCCTAGCGGGGTCCTCCTACGAGCAGTACCTC. Translation: CASTLAGSSYEQYL.

The genes are TRBV5-6 and TRBJ1-5; D is possibly TRBD1 (5 bases). Germline-derived CDR1 and CDR2 are SGHDT and YYEEEE. The V gene lost 0 bases and the J gene lost 2 bases, with 9 bases spanning the gap. The CDR3 totals 15 residues. The DNA of the CDR3 is TGTGCCAGCAGCTTGGGGGGGTTCGGCAATCAGCCCCAGCATTTT. As protein: CASSLGGFGNQPQHF. Full variable domain (remainder filled in from reference TRBV5-6 and TRBJ1-5): DAGVTQSPTHLIKTRGQQVTLRCSPKSGHDTVSWYQQALGQGPQFIFQYYEEEERQRGNFPDRFSGHQFPNYSSELNVNALLLGDSALYLCASSLGGFGNQPQHFGDGTRLSIL.

This clonotype showed up many times. The chain couples TRBV13 to TRBJ2-7; 8 bases are a match to TRBD2. The germline CDR1 and CDR2 sequences are PRHDT and FYEKMQ (reference sequence). V lost 6 bases, J lost 1 base, and 5 bases stayed unmatched. The CDR3 is 14 amino acids. CDR3 bases: TGTGCCAGCAGGGGTAGCGGGACTTCCTACGAGCAGTACTTC. Protein sequence: CASRGSGTSYEQYF.

This clonotype was seen only a few times. This sequence joins TRBV19 and TRBJ1-5; D is unclear. Germline V gene data show CDR1 as LNHDA and CDR2 as SQIVND (reference sequence). This CDR3 has 15 residues. Trimming took off 6 bases at V and 0 bases at J, with 12 bases between the two ends. CDR3 sequence reads: CASSLNSYSNQPQHF. The CDR3 nucleotides read TGTGCCAGTAGCCTGAATAGTTATAGCAATCAGCCCCAGCATTTT. Supplemented by reference TRBV19 and TRBJ1-5, the full variable domain reads DGGITQSPKYLFRKEGQNVTLSCEQNLNHDAMYWYRQDPGQGLRLIYYSQIVNDFQKGDIAEGYSVSREKKESFPLTVTSAQKNPTAFYLCASSLNSYSNQPQHFGDGTRLSIL.

This clonotype was recorded many times. This chain uses TRBV11-2 with TRBJ2-3, with D possibly TRBD1 on 6 matching bases. The CDR3 spans 14 residues. Germline assignment: CDR1 SGHAT and CDR2 FQNNGV. V was trimmed by 5 bases and J by 7 bases, leaving 16 bases between them. CDR3 region: CASSADRRKHTQYF. CDR3 DNA: TGTGCCAGCAGCGCCGACAGGCGAAAACATACGCAGTATTTT.

This clonotype was picked up many times. This chain links TRBV12-3 or TRBV12-4 with TRBJ2-3, with 7 bases aligning to TRBD1. V lost 5 bases, J lost 6 bases, and 11 bases stayed unmatched. The CDR3 contains 15 residues. The CDR3 nucleotides read TGTGCCAGCAGTCGATCGGACAGGTCGGGGGATACGCAGTATTTT. It codes for CASSRSDRSGDTQYF.

This clonotype was seen only a few times. The J gene is TRBJ2-5, the V gene TRBV2; the D call may be TRBD1 or TRBD2 (6 bases each). CDR3 length equals 11 residues. Trimming stripped 9 bases from V and 7 bases from J, with 12 bases between. The V gene's germline CDR1 is SNHLY and CDR2 FYNNEI. The CDR3 DNA reads TGTGCCAGGTCTTCGGGGGCGACCCAGTACTTC. It yields the protein CARSSGATQYF.

This clonotype was observed many times. This chain links TRBV7-2 with TRBJ2-7; D not certain. Trimming removed 5 bases at V and 5 bases at J, with 19 bases between. The CDR3 runs to 15 residues. The germline V gene encodes CDR1 SGHTA and CDR2 FQGNSA. Written as DNA, the CDR3 is TGTGCCAGCAGCAATCCGGGCCAGGACCCTAACGAGCAGTACTTC. Amino acids: CASSNPGQDPNEQYF.